This entry concerns a single T cell receptor (beta chain). No antigen is known for it. Base-call qualities are not available, and no considerably larger clone is one nucleotide away. The sample belongs to a study of T cells in Graves' hyperthyroidism and ophthalmopathy (dated by TCRdb to between 2018 and 2020). Background for the entire study: Peripheral blood was sampled at the time of initial diagnosis, prior to any treatment. TCR V-J signatures able to tell the groups apart were searched for in a discovery cohort of 100 patients, of whom under 45 had Graves' ophthalmopathy and some 60 had stable Graves' hyperthyroidism. According to the paper, TCR Vbeta CDR3 sequencing was carried out on approximately 140 peripheral blood samples, which came from 40 to 45 ophthalmopathy, roughly 75 hyperthyroidism and some 17 progressor patients. In several Graves' hyperthyroidism patients, the study also compared T-cell repertoires from thyroid tissue with T-cell repertoires from blood. After blood sampling, hyperthyroidism patients were treated with methimazole at a starting dose of 30 mg daily, and ophthalmopathy patients were treated with high-dose intravenous methylprednisolone. The approximately 100 discovery patients were randomly split 7:3 into training and test sets. Prospective prediction of ophthalmopathy was tested in an independent validation cohort consisting of some 18 hyperthyroidism patients and 15 to 17 patients who later progressed to ophthalmopathy. What the work shows at the level of the full study, not this receptor alone: Sample size was not statistically predetermined, and investigators were not blinded to group allocation. Ophthalmopathy was separated from stable hyperthyroidism by a 13 V-J signature model, with approximately 86% sensitivity and roughly 81% specificity obtained in cross-validation and 80%/75% obtained in testing. In validation, the model predicted progression to ophthalmopathy with roughly 66% sensitivity and 72% to 75% specificity, a median of about 6.7 months before onset. Blood samples also contained most of the expanded thyroid clonotypes (frequency above 0.001), which suggests that blood repertoires may reflect thyroid immune responses.

Hyperthyroidism patients were newly diagnosed, had a disease duration of under 2 months, and were aged 18 to 65 years. Exclusion was applied to patients with uncontrolled infections, other autoimmune diseases, pregnancy or lactation. Diagnoses were based on clinical symptoms, serum thyroxine and TRAb, thyroid ultrasound and orbital computed tomography. Blood from progressor patients was collected at the time of first diagnosis with hyperthyroidism, before any ophthalmopathy symptoms had appeared. Ficoll-Paque density gradient centrifugation was used to isolate PBMCs from 10 ml of fresh peripheral blood. Patients classed as progressors first received a Graves' hyperthyroidism diagnosis and then went on to develop ophthalmopathy during follow-up. Total RNA was extracted with Trizol reagent, and quality was checked on an Agilent 2100 Bioanalyzer. V is shortened by 5 bases, J by 0 bases, and the region joining them spans 17 bases. Inclusive of the bounding cysteine and phenylalanine, the CDR3 is 16 residues long. Of the read, only the CDR3 DNA is kept; its 48 bases are in frame from base 1. Looking up the germline V gene (reference sequence) yields CDR1 MNHEY and CDR2 SMNVEV.

TCR beta CDR3 regions were amplified from RNA transcripts. The first round of RT-PCR for the TCR CDR3 was performed with the HTBI primer set and the Qiagen OneStep RT-PCR kit. Libraries were constructed in a second round of multiplex PCR, after which size selection and purification were performed. The libraries were sequenced on an Illumina HiSeq2000 using paired-end 100 bp reads. As for how the authors treated the data: Raw data were processed with SOAPnuke, discarding reads with adapters, uncalled bases, mean Phred below 15, or no exact constant-primer or identifier match. High-quality paired reads were merged using COPE v1.2.5, and each unique nucleotide sequence was defined as a clonotype. MiTCR v1.1 was used to align the clonotypes against IMGT TRBV, TRBD and TRBJ reference segments. The analysis included only V-J combinations with a frequency above 0.0001, which together covered more than 99% of the repertoires. The TCS score was defined as F50 (clonal expansion) divided by E x V (chaos), with BLOSUM62-based TCRdist calculated between CDR3 peptides within each V-J. Welch's t-statistics and random forest reduced roughly 540 V-J features to 10 to 15, which were used in a naive Bayes classifier (R e1071). The public reads were run again by TCRdb, first through fastp at Q25 and then through MiXCR, and only productive beta chains were kept. Entries that share a CDR3 protein sequence are merged under the most common genes and DNA. The V and J calls were not made by the authors but by TCRdb's processing. The sample table records around 350,000 distinct CDR3 sequences; 15% to 18% of these occur just once. 28% of the sample goes to the ten largest clones.

The source of this sequence is a woman younger than 30 with Graves' hyperthyroidism that later progressed to Graves' ophthalmopathy. Sequenced material: blood. The rearranged chain carries TRBV27 and TRBJ2-7; possibly the D gene is TRBD1, per 6 matching bases. Read as DNA, the sequence is TGTGCCAGCAGTCCCCGAGTTCTGGGGGCCTCCTACGAGCAGTACTTC. Its protein is CASSPRVLGASYEQYF.